The rows below give T cell receptor beta chains drawn from one sample of a study of post-analysis software for immune sequencing data. In TCRdb, the PCR reads were re-called with MiXCR into one record per CDR3 protein. The sample carries hundreds of thousands of distinct CDR3 sequences, over 45% recorded once. The source material was blood. The source of these receptors is a girl aged 2-10 years with multiple sclerosis. The CDR3 runs from the conserved cysteine through the conserved F or W. The D gene is left open where the match is weak. Size tells how often a clone was seen (once, few, many) or the class of an expanded clone, and some rows leave it out.

D gene,V gene,clone size,J gene,CDR3 DNA,CDR3 protein
.,TRBV6-4,.,TRBJ2-1,TGTGCCAGCAGCCCGGACAGGGAGGGTGAGCAGTTCTTC,CASSPDREGEQFF
TRBD2,TRBV20-1,few,TRBJ2-3,TGCAGTGCAAGGACTAGCGGAAGCACAGATACGCAGTATTTT,CSARTSGSTDTQYF
.,TRBV7-2,.,TRBJ2-1,TGTGCCAGCAGCTCATACCCGGCGTCCTACAATGAGCAGTTCTTC,CASSSYPASYNEQFF
TRBD1,TRBV4-1,.,TRBJ2-5,TGCGCCAGCAGCCAAGAGGGACAGGGGAAGGGAGAGACCCAGTACTTC,CASSQEGQGKGETQYF
.,TRBV5-1,.,TRBJ2-3,TGCGCCAGCATGGGGGTCCGCCAGCGAGATACGCAGTATTTT,CASMGVRQRDTQYF
TRBD1,TRBV20-1,.,TRBJ2-5,TGCAGTGCTAGAGATCCGGGACAGGGGACCCAGTACTTC,CSARDPGQGTQYF
.,TRBV20-1,.,TRBJ1-1,TGCAGTGCGGCCAGGGAGAATACTGAAGCTTTCTTT,CSAARENTEAFF
TRBD2,TRBV6-5,.,TRBJ2-1,TGTGCCAGCAGTTACGGGGCTAGCGGGGAGACCTTTCCCTATGAGCAGTTCTTC,CASSYGASGETFPYEQFF
.,TRBV24-1,.,TRBJ2-2,TGTGCCACCAGTGATTTCGCGGCCCCAGAGAACACCGGGGAGCTGTTTTTT,CATSDFAAPENTGELFF
.,TRBV7-8,.,TRBJ1-4,TGTGCCAGCAGCAAGCAAGTTGGCAGGGCCACTAATGAAAAACTGTTTTTT,CASSKQVGRATNEKLFF
TRBD1,TRBV5-6,.,TRBJ2-4,TGTGCCAGCAGCTTTGGGACAGGGGGGATTCTTCAGTACTTC,CASSFGTGGILQYF
TRBD2,TRBV6-5,.,TRBJ2-7,TGTGCCAGCAAGGCGGGGGGGCGTGTCAATGAGCAGTACTTC,CASKAGGRVNEQYF
.,TRBV10-3,.,TRBJ1-2,TGTGCCATCAGGGAAGGGCGTGACTATGGCTACACCTTC,CAIREGRDYGYTF
.,TRBV5-1,few,TRBJ2-3,TGCGCCAGCAGCTTCTACAGTCAGGCAGATACGCAGTATTTT,CASSFYSQADTQYF
TRBD2,TRBV7-9,many,TRBJ2-3,TGTGCCAGCAGCTCGACTAGCGGGAGGGTCACAGATACGCAGTATTTT,CASSSTSGRVTDTQYF
TRBD1,TRBV20-1,.,TRBJ2-3,TGCAGTGCCAAGTCTCCGGGACAGGGGACAGATACGCAGTATTTT,CSAKSPGQGTDTQYF
TRBD2,TRBV3-1,.,TRBJ2-1,TGTGCCAGCAGCCAAGTGCTTAGCGGGGGCTACAATGAGCAGTTCTTC,CASSQVLSGGYNEQFF
TRBD1,TRBV15,.,TRBJ2-7,TGTGCCACCAGCAGGGCCCGTGACAGGGGTGACGAGCAGTACTTC,CATSRARDRGDEQYF
TRBD1,TRBV24-1,once,TRBJ2-1,TGTGCCACCAGCCAGGGACAGGGGGCGCTTGGTGAGCAGTTCTTC,CATSQGQGALGEQFF
.,TRBV5-1,once,TRBJ2-7,TGCGCCAGCAGCTCCTCGGATTACGAGCAGTACTTC,CASSSSDYEQYF
.,TRBV9,.,TRBJ2-1,TGTGCCAGCAGCGTATGGGGCGGTGAGCAGTTCTTC,CASSVWGGEQFF
.,TRBV6-6,.,TRBJ1-5,TGTGCCAGCAGTTACTCTGAGTTTAGCAATCAGCCCCAGCATTTT,CASSYSEFSNQPQHF
.,TRBV3-1,.,TRBJ1-2,TGTGCCAGCAGCCAAGATGCGGGTGGGAACTATGGCTACACCTTC,CASSQDAGGNYGYTF
.,TRBV12-3/TRBV12-4,.,TRBJ2-3,TGTGCCAGCAGTACACAGGAGGTGGGCACAGATACGGAATATTTT,CASSTQEVGTDTEYF
.,TRBV6-2/TRBV6-3,.,TRBJ2-5,TGTGCCAGCAGTTACGGGCTTCCCCCCGGAGAGACCCAGTACTTC,CASSYGLPPGETQYF
.,TRBV6-5,few,TRBJ2-1,TGTGCCAGCAGGAACAGGGGGGGAAATGAGCAGTTCTTC,CASRNRGGNEQFF
.,TRBV5-4,.,TRBJ2-1,TGTGCCAGCAGTCGGAGTAATGAGCAGTTCTTC,CASSRSNEQFF
.,TRBV20-1,.,TRBJ1-2,TGCAGTGCTAGCGACAGGAGCCTTCCCACGGGCTACACCTTC,CSASDRSLPTGYTF
.,TRBV12-3/TRBV12-4,.,TRBJ1-1,TGTGCCAGCAGTCCTGGTCTCGTTCGTGGAGCTTTCTTT,CASSPGLVRGAFF
.,TRBV14,.,TRBJ1-2,TGTGCCAGCAGCCAAGAATCACAGGGACTTTATGGCTACACCTTC,CASSQESQGLYGYTF
.,TRBV5-1,once,TRBJ2-5,TGCGCCAGCAGCCCGCAGGCAGGGGGGGAGACCCAGTACTTC,CASSPQAGGETQYF
TRBD2,TRBV20-1,.,TRBJ2-7,TGCAGTGCTAGAGATCTTTTAGCGGGAGGGTCAAAGACCTACGAGCAGTACTTC,CSARDLLAGGSKTYEQYF
TRBD1,TRBV20-1,.,TRBJ2-7,TGCAGTGCTAGGCAGACAGGGGCGGTAGCTGCGACCTACGAGCAGTACTTC,CSARQTGAVAATYEQYF
TRBD1,TRBV7-9,.,TRBJ1-2,TGTGCCAGCAGCCCGACAGGGAACGTTAACTATGGCTACACCTTC,CASSPTGNVNYGYTF
TRBD1,TRBV3-1,few,TRBJ2-7,TGTGCCAGCAGCCATAGGTTCGTACAGGGGAGCGTAGACGAGCAGTACTTC,CASSHRFVQGSVDEQYF
TRBD2,TRBV20-1,.,TRBJ2-1,TGCAGTGCTAGAGAGCGGGGCGGGAGTTTCGGTGAGCAGTTCTTC,CSARERGGSFGEQFF
.,TRBV29-1,.,TRBJ1-2,TGCAGCGTTGCCCTTCTTTCGGGGTTGTCTGTTGGTGGCTACACCTTC,CSVALLSGLSVGGYTF
.,TRBV9,.,TRBJ2-1,TGTGCCAGCAGAGAGGCCCTGGGCGGGGTGAGTTACAATGAGCAGTTCTTC,CASREALGGVSYNEQFF
TRBD1,TRBV18,.,TRBJ1-1,TGTGCCAGCTCACCCGGTAGGGGGCTCGCTGAAGCTTTCTTT,CASSPGRGLAEAFF
TRBD2,TRBV3-1,.,TRBJ2-1,TGTGCCAGCAGCCACGGGACTAGCGGGCGACCCTACAATGAGCAGTTCTTC,CASSHGTSGRPYNEQFF
.,TRBV20-1,.,TRBJ2-7,TGCAGTGATAGAATCTCCCGGGACCTCTACGAGCAGTACTTC,CSDRISRDLYEQYF
TRBD2,TRBV20-1,.,TRBJ2-1,TGCAGTGCTAGGGGGGGACTAGCGGGAGACAATGAGCAGTTCTTC,CSARGGLAGDNEQFF
.,TRBV12-3/TRBV12-4,.,TRBJ2-1,TGTGCCAGCAGTTTGGGGGGAGGGGGAGCGGAGCAGTTCTTC,CASSLGGGGAEQFF
TRBD1,TRBV12-3/TRBV12-4,.,TRBJ2-1,TGTGCCAGCAGTTCCGAAGCAGGGGGCGAACAATATGAGCAGTTCTTC,CASSSEAGGEQYEQFF
.,TRBV18,.,TRBJ2-2,TGTGCCAGCTCACCCTCGACAGTCACCGGGGAGCTGTTTTTT,CASSPSTVTGELFF
TRBD2,TRBV7-9,.,TRBJ2-7,TGTGCCAGCAGCTTAGAGCCTAGCGGATCCTACGAGCAGTACTTC,CASSLEPSGSYEQYF
TRBD2,TRBV20-1,.,TRBJ2-7,TGCAGTGCGAATGGACTAGCGGGAGGGCCCGAGCAGTACTTC,CSANGLAGGPEQYF
TRBD2,TRBV25-1,.,TRBJ2-5,TGTGCCAGCAGTGAAGGGGGGAGGGCCCGTTTAGAGACCCAGTACTTC,CASSEGGRARLETQYF
.,TRBV28,.,TRBJ2-3,TGTGCCAGCAGTTTATCTCCGGGACTGGGGAGCACAGATACGCAGTATTTT,CASSLSPGLGSTDTQYF
TRBD1,TRBV29-1,.,TRBJ1-1,TGCAGCGTTGGGCCCTCACCCGGACAGGGGGCCGTGAACACTGAAGCTTTCTTT,CSVGPSPGQGAVNTEAFF
.,TRBV5-1,few,TRBJ2-3,TGCGCCAGCAGCTTGACAGTAGATACGCAGTATTTT,CASSLTVDTQYF
.,TRBV29-1,.,TRBJ2-1,TGCAGCGTTGAAAAAAAAGGGGTGCGGTACAATGAGCAGTTCTTC,CSVEKKGVRYNEQFF
.,TRBV10-3,.,TRBJ2-3,TGTGCCATCAGTGAGGCTGCGGGCGATACGCAGTATTTT,CAISEAAGDTQYF
.,TRBV3-1,once,TRBJ2-2,TGTGCCAGCATCGACAGGAACACCGGGGAGCTGTTTTTT,CASIDRNTGELFF
.,TRBV5-1,.,TRBJ2-6,TGCGCCAGCAGGAGAACGACTGGGGCCAACGTCCTGACTTTC,CASRRTTGANVLTF
.,TRBV7-6,once,TRBJ2-2,TGTGCCAGCAGCGCGGACCCCGTCGGGGAGCTGTTTTTT,CASSADPVGELFF